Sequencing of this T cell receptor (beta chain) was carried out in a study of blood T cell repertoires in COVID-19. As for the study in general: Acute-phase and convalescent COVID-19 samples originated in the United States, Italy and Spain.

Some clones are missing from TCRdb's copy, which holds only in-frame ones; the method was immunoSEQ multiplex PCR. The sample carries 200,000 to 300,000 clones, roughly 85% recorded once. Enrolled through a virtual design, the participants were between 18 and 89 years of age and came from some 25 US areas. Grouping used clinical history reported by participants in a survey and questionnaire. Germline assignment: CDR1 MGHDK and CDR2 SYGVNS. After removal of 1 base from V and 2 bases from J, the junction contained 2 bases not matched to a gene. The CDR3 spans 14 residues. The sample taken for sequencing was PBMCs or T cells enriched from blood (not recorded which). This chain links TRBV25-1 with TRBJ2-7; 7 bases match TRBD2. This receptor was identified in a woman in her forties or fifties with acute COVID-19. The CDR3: CASSEWEGTYEQYF. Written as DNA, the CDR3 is TGTGCCAGCAGTGAATGGGAGGGTACCTACGAGCAGTACTTC.